Shown below are 5 T cell receptor beta chains from a single sample sequenced in a study of T cell repertoires in cytomegalovirus infection. TCRdb fed the reads into MiXCR, producing one record per CDR3 protein. In the table there are 300,000 to 400,000 distinct CDR3 sequences, over 7.5% of which are singletons. Sequencing was performed on PBMCs. The receptors come from a human donor in good health (CMV status not recorded). Some clones in this sample may be carry-over from other donors' samples.

V gene TRBV6-2 or TRBV6-3 combines with J gene TRBJ2-4, with D tentatively TRBD1 or TRBD2 (5 bases each). Germline lookup yields CDR1 MNHEY and CDR2 SVGEGT. Deletions cut 5 bases from V and 7 bases from J, with 15 bases between. The CDR3 contains 14 residues. The CDR3 is CASSKGTLGNIQYF. Here the CDR3 DNA reads TGTGCCAGCAGTAAGGGGACCCTGGGTAACATTCAGTACTTC.

About this clonotype: The germline gene is not matched at one end of the junction; a read error may be the cause. The chain links TRBV12-3 or TRBV12-4 to TRBJ2-5; no definite D call. CDR3 length: 13 residues. The CDR3 reads CASSFTRREIQYF. CDR3 coding DNA: TGTGCCAGCAGTTTCACCCGAAGAGAGATCCAGTACTTC.

The gene calls are TRBV6-6 and TRBJ1-6; possibly TRBD1 for D (5 bases). CDR3 size: 13 residues. V shed 8 bases and J shed 6 bases, with 11 bases lying between them. Germline V gene lookup returns CDR1 MNHNY and CDR2 SVGAGI (reference sequence). The CDR3 coding sequence is TGTGCCAGCCTGGGGGGACTTAATTCACCCCTCCACTTT. Its protein product is CASLGGLNSPLHF.

This clonotype was seen a handful of times. The rearrangement uses TRBV20-1 and TRBJ1-5; 8 nucleotides agree with TRBD1. Germline lookup yields CDR1 DFQATT and CDR2 SNEGSKA (reference sequence). CDR3 length equals 15 residues. V gave up 3 bases and J gave up 6 bases; unmatched junction bases: 10. CDR3 region: CSASRGHGLGQPQHF. The CDR3 nucleotides read TGCAGTGCTAGCAGGGGGCATGGTTTGGGTCAGCCCCAGCATTTT.

This clonotype was observed at least ten times. This chain links TRBV10-3 with TRBJ1-1; no clear D. CDR3 length: 15 residues. Germline V gene data show CDR1 as ENHRY and CDR2 as SYGVKD. Trimming pared 1 base from V and 5 bases from J, leaving 14 bases between. The CDR3: CAISEWERGRTEAFF. DNA of the CDR3: TGTGCCATCAGTGAGTGGGAGCGAGGGAGGACTGAAGCTTTCTTT.